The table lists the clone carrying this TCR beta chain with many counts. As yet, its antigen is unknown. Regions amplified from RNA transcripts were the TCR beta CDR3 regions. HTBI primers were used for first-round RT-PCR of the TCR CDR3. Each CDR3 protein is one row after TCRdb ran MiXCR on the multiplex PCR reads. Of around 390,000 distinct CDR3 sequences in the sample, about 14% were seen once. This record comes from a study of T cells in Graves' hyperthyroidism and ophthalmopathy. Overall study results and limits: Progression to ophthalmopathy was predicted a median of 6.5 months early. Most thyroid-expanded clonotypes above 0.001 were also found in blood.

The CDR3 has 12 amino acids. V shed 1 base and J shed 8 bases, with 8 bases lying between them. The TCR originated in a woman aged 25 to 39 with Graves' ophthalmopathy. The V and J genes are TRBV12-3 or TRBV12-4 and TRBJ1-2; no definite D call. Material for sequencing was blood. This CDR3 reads CASSLGAGGYTF. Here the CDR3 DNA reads TGTGCCAGCAGTTTAGGTGCAGGCGGCTACACCTTC.